The T cell receptor beta chain under discussion was sequenced for a study of T cells in Graves' hyperthyroidism and ophthalmopathy. General observations from the study: Before onset, ophthalmopathy was predicted by the model a median approximately 6.7 months earlier.

TCR beta CDR3 region amplification was performed from RNA transcripts. The primer set for the first-round RT-PCR of the TCR CDR3 was HTBI. In TCRdb, the multiplex PCR reads were re-called with MiXCR into one record per CDR3 protein. The sample consists of approximately 380,000 distinct CDR3 sequences, 19% of them appearing once. Diagnostic decisions used clinical symptoms, serum thyroxine and TRAb, thyroid ultrasound and orbital computed tomography. Germline V gene data show CDR1 as SQVTM and CDR2 as ANQGSEA. This CDR3 spans 16 amino acids. V was clipped by 6 bases and J by 0 bases, with 20 bases between them. About this clonotype itself: Its target is not known.

The source is a woman under 30 with Graves' hyperthyroidism. This chain connects TRBV29-1 to TRBJ1-1; TRBD1 might be the D (5 bases). The specimen sequenced was blood. CDR3 in DNA: TGCAGCGTCCCGAGACCAGACAGAACAATGAACACTGAAGCTTTCTTT. This translates into CSVPRPDRTMNTEAFF.